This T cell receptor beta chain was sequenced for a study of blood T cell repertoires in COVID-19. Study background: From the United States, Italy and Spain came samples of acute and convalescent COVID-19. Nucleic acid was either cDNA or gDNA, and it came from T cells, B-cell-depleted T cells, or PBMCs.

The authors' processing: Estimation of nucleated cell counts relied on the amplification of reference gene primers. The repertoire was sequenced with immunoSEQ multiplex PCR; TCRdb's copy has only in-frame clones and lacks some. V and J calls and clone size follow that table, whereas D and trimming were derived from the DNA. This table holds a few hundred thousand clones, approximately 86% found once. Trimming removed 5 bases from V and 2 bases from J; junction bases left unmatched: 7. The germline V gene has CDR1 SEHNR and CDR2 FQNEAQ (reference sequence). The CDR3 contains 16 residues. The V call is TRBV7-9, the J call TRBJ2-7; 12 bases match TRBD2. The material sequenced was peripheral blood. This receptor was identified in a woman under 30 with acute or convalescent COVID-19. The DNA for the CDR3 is TGTGCCAGCAGCCATGGGGGACTAGCGGGTCCCTACGAGCAGTACTTC. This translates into CASSHGGLAGPYEQYF. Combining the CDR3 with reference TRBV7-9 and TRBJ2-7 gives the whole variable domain DTGVSQNPRHKITKRGQNVTFRCDPISEHNRLYWYRQTLGQGPEFLTYFQNEAQLEKSRLLSDRFSAERPKGSFSTLEIQRTEQGDSAMYLCASSHGGLAGPYEQYFGPGTRLTVT.